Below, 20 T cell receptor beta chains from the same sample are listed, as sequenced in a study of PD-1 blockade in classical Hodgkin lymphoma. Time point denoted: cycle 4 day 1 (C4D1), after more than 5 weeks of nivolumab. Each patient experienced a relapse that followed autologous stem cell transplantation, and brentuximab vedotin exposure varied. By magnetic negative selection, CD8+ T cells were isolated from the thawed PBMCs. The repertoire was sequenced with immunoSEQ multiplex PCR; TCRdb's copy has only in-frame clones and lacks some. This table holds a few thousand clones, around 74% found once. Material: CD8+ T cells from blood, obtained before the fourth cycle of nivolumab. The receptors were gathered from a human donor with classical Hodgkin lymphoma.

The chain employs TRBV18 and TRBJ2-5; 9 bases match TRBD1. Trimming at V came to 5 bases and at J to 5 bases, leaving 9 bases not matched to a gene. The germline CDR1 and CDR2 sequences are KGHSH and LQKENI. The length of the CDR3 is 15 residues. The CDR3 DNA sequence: TGTGCCAGCTCAAGCCGGGACAGGGTTTGGGAGACCCAGTACTTC. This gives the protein CASSSRDRVWETQYF.

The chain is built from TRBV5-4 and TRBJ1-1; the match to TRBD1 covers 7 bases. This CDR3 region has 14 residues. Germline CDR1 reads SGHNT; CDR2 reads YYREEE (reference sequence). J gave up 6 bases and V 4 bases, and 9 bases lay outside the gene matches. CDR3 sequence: CASSSGQVDAEAFF. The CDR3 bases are TGTGCCAGCAGCAGCGGACAGGTTGACGCTGAAGCTTTCTTT.

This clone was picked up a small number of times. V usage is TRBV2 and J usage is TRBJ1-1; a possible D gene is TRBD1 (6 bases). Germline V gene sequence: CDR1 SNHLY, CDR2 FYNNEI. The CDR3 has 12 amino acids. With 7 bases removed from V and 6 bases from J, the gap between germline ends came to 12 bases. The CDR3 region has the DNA TGTGCCAGCACACACAGGGTCGCTGAAGCTTTCTTT. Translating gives CASTHRVAEAFF.

The CDR3 bases are TGTGCCAGCAGCAAAGTGTCTGCATCTAGCACAGATACGCAGTATTTT. Translated: CASSKVSASSTDTQYF. This chain uses TRBV21-1 with TRBJ2-3. TRBV21-1 counts as a pseudogene. The CDR3 runs to 16 residues.

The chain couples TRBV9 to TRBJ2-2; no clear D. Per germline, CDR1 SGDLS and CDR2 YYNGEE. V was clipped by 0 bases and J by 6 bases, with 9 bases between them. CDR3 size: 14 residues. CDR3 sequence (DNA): TGTGCCAGCAGCGTAGAGACCAAGGCCGGGGAGCTGTTTTTT. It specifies CASSVETKAGELFF.

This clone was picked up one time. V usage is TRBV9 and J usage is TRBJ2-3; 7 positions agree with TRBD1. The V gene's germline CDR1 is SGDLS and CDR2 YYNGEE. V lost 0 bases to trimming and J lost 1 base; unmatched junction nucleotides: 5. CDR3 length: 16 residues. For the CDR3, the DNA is TGTGCCAGCAGCGTAGCCTGGGACAGCGGCACAGATACGCAGTATTTT. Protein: CASSVAWDSGTDTQYF.

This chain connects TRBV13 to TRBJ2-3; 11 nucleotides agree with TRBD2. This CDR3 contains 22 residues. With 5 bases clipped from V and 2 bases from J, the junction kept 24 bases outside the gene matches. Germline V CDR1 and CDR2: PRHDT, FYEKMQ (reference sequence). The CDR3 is CASSHSSGGAGTSGLPTDTQYF. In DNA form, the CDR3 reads TGTGCCAGCAGCCATAGCTCGGGGGGCGCAGGGACTAGCGGCCTCCCCACAGATACGCAGTATTTT.

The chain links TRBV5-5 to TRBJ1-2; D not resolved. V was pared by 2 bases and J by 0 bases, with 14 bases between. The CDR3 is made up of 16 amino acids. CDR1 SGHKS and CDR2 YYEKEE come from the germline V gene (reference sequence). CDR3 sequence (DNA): TGTGCCAGCAGCTTATCTGAAAGGGTAGCTAACTATGGCTACACCTTC. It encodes CASSLSERVANYGYTF.

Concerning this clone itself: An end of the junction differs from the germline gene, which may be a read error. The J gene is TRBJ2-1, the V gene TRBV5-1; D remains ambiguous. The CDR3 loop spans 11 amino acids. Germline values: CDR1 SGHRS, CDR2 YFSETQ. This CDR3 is CASSSYNGQFF. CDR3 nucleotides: TGCGCCAGCAGCTCGTACAATGGGCAGTTCTTC.

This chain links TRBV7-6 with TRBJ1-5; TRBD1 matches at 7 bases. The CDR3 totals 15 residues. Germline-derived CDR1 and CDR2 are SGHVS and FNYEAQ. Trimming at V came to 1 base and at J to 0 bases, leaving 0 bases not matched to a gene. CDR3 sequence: CASSLGDSSNQPQHF. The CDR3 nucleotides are TGTGCCAGCAGCTTAGGGGACAGTAGCAATCAGCCCCAGCATTTT.

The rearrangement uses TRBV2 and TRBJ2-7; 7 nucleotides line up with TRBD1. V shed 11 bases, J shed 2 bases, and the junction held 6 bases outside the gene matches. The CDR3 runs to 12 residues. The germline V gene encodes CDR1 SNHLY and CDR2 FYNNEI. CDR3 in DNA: TGTGCCGACCGGGACAGCGCCTACGAGCAGTACTTC. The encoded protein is CADRDSAYEQYF.

The CDR3 loop reads CASSLSVTGELFF. The CDR3 DNA reads TGTGCCAGCAGTTTATCTGTCACCGGGGAGCTGTTTTTT. The gene calls are TRBV27 and TRBJ2-2; D uncertain. CDR1 MNHEY and CDR2 SMNVEV come from the germline V gene (reference sequence). Deletions cut 0 bases from V and 4 bases from J, with 3 bases between. The CDR3 length is 13 residues.

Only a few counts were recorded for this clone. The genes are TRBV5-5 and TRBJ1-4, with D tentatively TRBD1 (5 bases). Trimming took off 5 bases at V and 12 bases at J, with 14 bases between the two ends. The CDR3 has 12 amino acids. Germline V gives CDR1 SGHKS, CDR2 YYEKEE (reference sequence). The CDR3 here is CASREERGELFF. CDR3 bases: TGTGCCAGCAGAGAGGAGCGAGGGGAACTGTTTTTT.

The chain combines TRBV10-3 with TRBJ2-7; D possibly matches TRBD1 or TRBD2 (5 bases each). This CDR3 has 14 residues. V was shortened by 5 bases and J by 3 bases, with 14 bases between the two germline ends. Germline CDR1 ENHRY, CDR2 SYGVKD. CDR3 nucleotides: TGTGCCATCAGTACCAGGGACCCTAGCTACGAGCAGTACTTC. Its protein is CAISTRDPSYEQYF.

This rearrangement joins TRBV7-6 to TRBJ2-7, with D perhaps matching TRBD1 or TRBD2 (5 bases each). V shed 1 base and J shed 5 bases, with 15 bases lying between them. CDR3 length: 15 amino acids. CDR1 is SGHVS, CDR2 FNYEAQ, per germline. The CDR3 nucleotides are TGTGCCAGCAGCTTAGTATTGGGACCGGTCCACGAGCAGTACTTC. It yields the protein CASSLVLGPVHEQYF.

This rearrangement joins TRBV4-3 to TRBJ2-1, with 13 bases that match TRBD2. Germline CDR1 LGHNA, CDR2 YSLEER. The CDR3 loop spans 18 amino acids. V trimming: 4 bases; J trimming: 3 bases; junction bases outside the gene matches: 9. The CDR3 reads CASSPYPGLAGLYNEQFF. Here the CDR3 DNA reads TGCGCCAGCAGCCCGTATCCGGGACTAGCGGGGCTCTACAATGAGCAGTTCTTC.

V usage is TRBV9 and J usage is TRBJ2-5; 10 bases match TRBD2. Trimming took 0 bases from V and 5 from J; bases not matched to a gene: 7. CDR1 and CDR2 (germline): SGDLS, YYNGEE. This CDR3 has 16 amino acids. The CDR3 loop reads CASSVEAGGPRETQYF. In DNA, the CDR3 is TGTGCCAGCAGCGTAGAAGCGGGGGGGCCGCGGGAGACCCAGTACTTC.

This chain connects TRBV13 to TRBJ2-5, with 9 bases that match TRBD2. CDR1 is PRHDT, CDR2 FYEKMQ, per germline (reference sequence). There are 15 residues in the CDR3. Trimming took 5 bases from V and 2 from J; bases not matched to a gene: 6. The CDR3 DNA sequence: TGTGCCAGCAGCCTAGCGGGGCTTGTTCAAGAGACCCAGTACTTC. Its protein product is CASSLAGLVQETQYF.

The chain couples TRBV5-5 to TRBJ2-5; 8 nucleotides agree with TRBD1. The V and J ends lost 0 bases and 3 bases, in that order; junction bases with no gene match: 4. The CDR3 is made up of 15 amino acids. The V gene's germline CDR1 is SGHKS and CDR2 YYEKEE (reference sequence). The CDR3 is CASSLVHRGEETQYF. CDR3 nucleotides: TGTGCCAGCAGCTTGGTGCACAGGGGGGAAGAGACCCAGTACTTC.

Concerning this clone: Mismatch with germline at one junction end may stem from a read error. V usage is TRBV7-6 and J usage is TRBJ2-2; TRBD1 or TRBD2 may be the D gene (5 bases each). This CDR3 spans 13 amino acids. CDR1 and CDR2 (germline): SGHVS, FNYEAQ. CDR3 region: CASSLDGGGELFF. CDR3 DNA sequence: TGTGCCAGCAGTTTAGATGGGGGCGGGGAGCTGTTTTTT.